Listed below are T cell receptor beta chains from one sample, sequenced in a study of cytomegalovirus exposure and HLA in healthy donors. The repertoire was sequenced with immunoSEQ multiplex PCR; TCRdb's copy has only in-frame clones and lacks some. Altogether under 150,000 clones are present, about 81% being singletons, with the ten largest covering over 4.5%. Material: PBMCs. The receptors originated from a woman aged 40 to 55 in good health and CMV-seropositive. CDR3s include the opening cysteine and the closing phenylalanine or tryptophan. The D gene is left open where the match is weak. Not every row has a clone size; where given, it reads once, few, many or a size class.

TRBV30	NA	18	TRBJ1-3	NA	CAWSRLVRAGISGNTIYF	TGTGCCTGGAGTCGCCTCGTAAGGGCAGGGATCTCTGGAAACACCATATATTTT
TRBV6-1	NA	16	TRBJ2-3	TRBD1	CASSETGTGGTDTQYF	TGTGCCAGCAGTGAAACCGGGACAGGGGGCACAGATACGCAGTATTTT
TRBV18	NA	16	TRBJ2-5	NA	CASSPPVATQPETQYF	TGTGCCAGCTCACCACCGGTGGCAACCCAACCGGAGACCCAGTACTTC
TRBV5-4	NA	14	TRBJ2-7	NA	CASSLVGSEIAEYF	TGTGCCAGCAGCTTGGTCGGGAGTGAAATTGCGGAGTACTTC
TRBV19	once	17	TRBJ1-4	TRBD1	CASSARGQAETGEKLFF	TGTGCCAGTAGTGCGAGGGGACAGGCGGAAACCGGTGAAAAACTGTTTTTT
TRBV5-1	NA	15	TRBJ2-6	NA	CASRRSSSGANVLTF	TGCGCCAGCAGGCGAAGTAGCTCTGGGGCCAACGTCCTGACTTTC
TRBV27	NA	15	TRBJ2-1	TRBD2	CASSGLAGGLNEQFF	TGTGCCAGCAGTGGACTAGCGGGGGGATTGAATGAGCAGTTCTTC
TRBV9	NA	15	TRBJ2-1	TRBD1	CASSVEGQGAGEQFF	TGTGCCAGCAGCGTAGAGGGACAGGGGGCAGGTGAGCAGTTCTTC
TRBV9	once	16	TRBJ2-1	NA	CASSVASGVNSNEQFF	TGTGCCAGCAGCGTAGCTTCGGGAGTAAATTCCAATGAGCAGTTCTTC
TRBV28	NA	15	TRBJ1-1	TRBD1	CASSRRDRGNTEAFF	TGTGCCAGCAGTCGCCGGGACAGGGGGAACACTGAAGCTTTCTTT
TRBV4-1	NA	14	TRBJ1-1	TRBD1	CASSQRDRNTEAFF	TGCGCCAGCAGCCAACGGGACAGGAACACTGAAGCTTTCTTT
TRBV14	NA	15	TRBJ2-5	TRBD2	CASSQQGGGSETQYF	TGTGCCAGCAGCCAACAAGGCGGGGGGTCAGAGACCCAGTACTTC
TRBV7-7	many	13	TRBJ2-7	NA	CASSLGQDYEQYF	TGTGCTAGCAGCTTAGGGCAAGACTACGAGCAGTACTTC
TRBV2	NA	14	TRBJ2-2	TRBD2	CASRGTSETGELFF	TGTGCCAGCCGAGGGACTAGCGAAACCGGGGAGCTGTTTTTT
TRBV9	NA	14	TRBJ2-7	TRBD1	CASSPRDSTYEQYF	TGTGCCAGCAGCCCTCGGGACAGTACCTACGAGCAGTACTTC
TRBV4-2	NA	15	TRBJ1-1	NA	CASSQMRQLIQEAFF	TGTGCCAGCAGCCAAATGAGACAGCTTATCCAGGAAGCTTTCTTT
TRBV11-2	NA	17	TRBJ2-1	TRBD2	CASSLGVLAGGTNEQFF	TGTGCCAGCAGCTTAGGAGTATTAGCGGGGGGGACCAATGAGCAGTTCTTC
TRBV7-6	NA	17	TRBJ2-1	TRBD2	CASSLGLAQSSYNEQFF	TGTGCCAGCAGCCTTGGACTAGCGCAGAGCTCCTACAATGAGCAGTTCTTC
TRBV30	NA	11	TRBJ2-5	NA	CAWSPAETQYF	TGTGCCTGGAGTCCAGCGGAGACCCAGTACTTC